These 8 T cell receptor beta chains share one sample of origin, sequenced in a study of OX40 agonist ivuxolimab in advanced cancers. Data came from immunoSEQ multiplex PCR; TCRdb stores just in-frame clones and leaves some out. The sample has about 79,000 clones; about 85% are singletons. The sample here was CD4+ or CD8+ T cells sorted from blood, taken in a trial of the OX40 agonist ivuxolimab. These receptors originate from an adult with an advanced solid tumor such as melanoma, head and neck, liver or kidney cancer.

The DNA of the CDR3 is TGTGCCAGCAGTCCCAGCGGGGGTCCATCCTACGAGCAGTACTTC. It yields the protein CASSPSGGPSYEQYF. V usage is TRBV28 and J usage is TRBJ2-7; 8 bases line up with TRBD2. Germline loops: CDR1 MDHEN, CDR2 SYDVKM. The V and J ends lost 5 bases and 1 base, in that order; junction bases with no gene match: 7. The CDR3 length is 15 residues.

The chain carries TRBV7-9 and TRBJ2-7; D is unresolved. This CDR3 contains 14 residues. From germline, CDR1 is SEHNR and CDR2 FQNEAQ (reference sequence). The ends were cut back, 5 bases at V and 0 bases at J, with 11 bases in the middle. The CDR3 nucleotides read TGTGCCAGCAGCCAGCAGGCGAACTCCTACGAGCAGTACTTC. Protein product: CASSQQANSYEQYF.

The J gene is TRBJ1-2, the V gene TRBV6-1; tentative D call: TRBD1 (6 bases). The CDR3 consists of 11 residues. With 8 bases removed from V and 7 bases from J, the gap between germline ends came to 11 bases. Germline V gene lookup returns CDR1 MNHNS and CDR2 SASEGT. The DNA of the CDR3 is TGTGCCAGCTTTAGGGGGGGTGGCTACACCTTC. Amino acids: CASFRGGGYTF.

The CDR3 region is CASSLGRAHLYNEQFF. In DNA form, the CDR3 reads TGTGCCAGCAGCTTAGGAAGAGCTCACCTTTACAATGAGCAGTTCTTC. This chain joins TRBV11-3 and TRBJ2-1; unclear D gene. Germline CDR1 SGHNT, CDR2 YENEEA. The CDR3 contains 16 residues. The V end lost 1 base, the J end lost 4 bases, and 14 bases lay between the germline ends.

The genes are TRBV13 and TRBJ1-2, with TRBD1 identical over 8 bases. The J segment lost 3 bases and the V segment lost 5 bases, leaving 11 bases of the junction unmatched. Looked up from germline, CDR1 is PRHDT and CDR2 is FYEKMQ (reference sequence). This CDR3 has 16 residues. The CDR3 protein is CASSPPRQGMDYGYTF. CDR3 bases: TGTGCCAGCAGCCCCCCCAGACAGGGGATGGACTATGGCTACACCTTC.

In its sample, this clone was seen a few times. V is TRBV18 and J is TRBJ1-6, with a weak D call TRBD1 (6 bases). This CDR3 comprises 16 residues. Trimming left V 6 bases short and J 10 bases short, with 22 bases between. Germline loops: CDR1 KGHSH, CDR2 LQKENI. In DNA, the CDR3 is TGTGCCAGCTCGCCAAAGAAACAAGGACAGTCGTCACCCCTCCACTTT. It specifies CASSPKKQGQSSPLHF.

This chain joins TRBV19 and TRBJ1-2; a weak D match, TRBD1 (5 bases). Germline V gives CDR1 LNHDA, CDR2 SQIVND (reference sequence). Trimming pared 3 bases from V and 3 bases from J, leaving 11 bases between. The CDR3 is 14 amino acids. The DNA for the CDR3 is TGTGCCAGTAGTATTTCAGGGCGGGACTATGGCTACACCTTC. This gives the protein CASSISGRDYGYTF.

This clone was detected only once. The V gene is TRBV6-1, the J gene TRBJ1-2; weak D call: TRBD1 (6 bases). Germline CDR1 reads MNHNS; CDR2 reads SASEGT. The CDR3 is 13 amino acids. V dropped 6 bases and J dropped 2 bases, with 10 bases sitting between them. The CDR3 protein is CASSLRGNYGYTF. CDR3 coding DNA: TGTGCCAGCAGCCTCAGGGGAAACTATGGCTACACCTTC.